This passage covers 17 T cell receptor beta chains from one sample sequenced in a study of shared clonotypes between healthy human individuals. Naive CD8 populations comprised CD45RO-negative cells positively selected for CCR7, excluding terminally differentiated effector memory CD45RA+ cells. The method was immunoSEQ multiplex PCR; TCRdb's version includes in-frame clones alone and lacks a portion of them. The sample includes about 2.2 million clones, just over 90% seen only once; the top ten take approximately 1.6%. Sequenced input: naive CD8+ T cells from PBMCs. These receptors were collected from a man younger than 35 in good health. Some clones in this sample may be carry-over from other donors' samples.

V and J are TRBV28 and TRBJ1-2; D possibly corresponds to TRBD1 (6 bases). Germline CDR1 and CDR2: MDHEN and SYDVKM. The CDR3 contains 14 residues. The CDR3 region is CATGGGSQGYGYTF. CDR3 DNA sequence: TGTGCTACGGGAGGGGGATCACAGGGCTATGGCTACACCTTC.

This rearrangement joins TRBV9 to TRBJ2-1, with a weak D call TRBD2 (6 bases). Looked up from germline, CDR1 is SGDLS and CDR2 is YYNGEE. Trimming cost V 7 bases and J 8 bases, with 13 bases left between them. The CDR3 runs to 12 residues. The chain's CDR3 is CASAGIGDEQFF. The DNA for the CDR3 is TGTGCCAGCGCGGGAATCGGGGATGAGCAGTTCTTC.

CDR3 sequence: CASSEAGSPSGYTF. As DNA, the CDR3 is TGTGCCAGCAGTGAAGCGGGCTCACCCAGTGGCTACACCTTC. The chain joins TRBV6-1 to TRBJ1-2; unclear D gene. From germline, CDR1 is MNHNS and CDR2 SASEGT. V shed 0 bases and J shed 7 bases, with 12 bases lying between them. The CDR3 consists of 14 residues.

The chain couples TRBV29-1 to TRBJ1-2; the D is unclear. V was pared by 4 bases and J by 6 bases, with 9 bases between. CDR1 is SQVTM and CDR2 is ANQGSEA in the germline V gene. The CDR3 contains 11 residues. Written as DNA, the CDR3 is TGCAGCGTTGGGGTAGCACATGGCTACACCTTC. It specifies CSVGVAHGYTF.

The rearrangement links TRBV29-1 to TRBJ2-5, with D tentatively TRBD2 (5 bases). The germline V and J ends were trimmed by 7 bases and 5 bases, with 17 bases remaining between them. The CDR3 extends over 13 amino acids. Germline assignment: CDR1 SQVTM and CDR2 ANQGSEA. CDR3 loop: CSALGGFGETQYF. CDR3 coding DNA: TGCAGCGCGCTAGGCGGGTTCGGGGAGACCCAGTACTTC.

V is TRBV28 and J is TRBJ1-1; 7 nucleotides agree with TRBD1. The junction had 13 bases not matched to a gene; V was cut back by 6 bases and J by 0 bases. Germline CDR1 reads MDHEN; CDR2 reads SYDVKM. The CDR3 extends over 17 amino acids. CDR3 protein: CASSPRQGSMVNTEAFF. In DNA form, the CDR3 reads TGTGCCAGCAGCCCTCGACAGGGATCAATGGTGAACACTGAAGCTTTCTTT.

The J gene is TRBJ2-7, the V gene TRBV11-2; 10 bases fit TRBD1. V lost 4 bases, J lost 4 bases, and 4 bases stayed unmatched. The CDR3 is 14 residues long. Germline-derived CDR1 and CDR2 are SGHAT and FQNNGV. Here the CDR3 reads CASSSTGGGYEQYF. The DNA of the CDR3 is TGTGCCAGCAGCTCGACAGGGGGCGGTTACGAGCAGTACTTC. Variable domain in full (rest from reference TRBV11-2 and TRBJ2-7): EAGVAQSPRYKIIEKRQSVAFWCNPISGHATLYWYQQILGQGPKLLIQFQNNGVVDDSQLPKDRFSAERLKGVDSTLKIQPAKLEDSAVYLCASSSTGGGYEQYFGPGTRLTVT.

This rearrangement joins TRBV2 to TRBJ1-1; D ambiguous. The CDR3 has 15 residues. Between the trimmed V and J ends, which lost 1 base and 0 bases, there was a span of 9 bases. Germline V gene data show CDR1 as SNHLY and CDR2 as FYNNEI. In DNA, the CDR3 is TGTGCCAGCAGTGAAGGGTGGACGGTGAACACTGAAGCTTTCTTT. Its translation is CASSEGWTVNTEAFF.

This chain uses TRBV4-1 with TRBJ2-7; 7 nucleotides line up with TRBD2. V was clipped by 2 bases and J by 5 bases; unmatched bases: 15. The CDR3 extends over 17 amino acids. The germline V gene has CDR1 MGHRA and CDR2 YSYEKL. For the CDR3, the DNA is TGCGCCAGCAGCCAAAAAAGGCGGGACGGCGGGGGTGACGAGCAGTACTTC. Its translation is CASSQKRRDGGGDEQYF.

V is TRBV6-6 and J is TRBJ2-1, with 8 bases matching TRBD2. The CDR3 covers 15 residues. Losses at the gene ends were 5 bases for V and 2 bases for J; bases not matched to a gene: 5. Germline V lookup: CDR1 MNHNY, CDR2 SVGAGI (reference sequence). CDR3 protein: CASSKLADAYNEQFF. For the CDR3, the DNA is TGTGCCAGCAGTAAACTAGCGGACGCCTACAATGAGCAGTTCTTC.

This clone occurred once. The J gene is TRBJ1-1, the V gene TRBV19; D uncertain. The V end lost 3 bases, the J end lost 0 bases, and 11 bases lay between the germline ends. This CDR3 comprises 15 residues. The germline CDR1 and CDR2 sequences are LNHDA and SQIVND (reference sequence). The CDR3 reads CASSIWAGMNTEAFF. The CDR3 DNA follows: TGTGCCAGTAGTATCTGGGCAGGCATGAACACTGAAGCTTTCTTT.

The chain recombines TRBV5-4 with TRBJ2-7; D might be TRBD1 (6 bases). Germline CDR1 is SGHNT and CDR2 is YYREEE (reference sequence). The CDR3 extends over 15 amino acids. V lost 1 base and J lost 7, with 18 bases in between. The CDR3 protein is CASSLSLDRTGEQYF. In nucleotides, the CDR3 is TGTGCCAGCAGCTTGAGTCTCGACAGGACCGGGGAGCAGTACTTC.

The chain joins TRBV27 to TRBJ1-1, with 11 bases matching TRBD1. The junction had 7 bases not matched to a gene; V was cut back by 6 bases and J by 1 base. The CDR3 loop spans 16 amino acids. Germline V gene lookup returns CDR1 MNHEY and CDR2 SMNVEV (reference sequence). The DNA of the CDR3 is TGTGCCAGCAGGATTGGGACAGGGGGATGGAACACTGAAGCTTTCTTT. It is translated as CASRIGTGGWNTEAFF.

For the CDR3, the DNA is TGCGCCAGCAGTCCGGGGCTAAGCTACAATGAGCAGTTCTTC. Residues: CASSPGLSYNEQFF. The gene calls are TRBV10-2 and TRBJ2-1; possibly TRBD1 or TRBD2 for D (5 bases each). The V gene's germline CDR1 is WSHSY and CDR2 SAAADI. This CDR3 is 14 amino acids long. Trimming shortened V by 5 bases and J by 3 bases, and 11 bases separated the two germline ends.

The CDR3 loop reads CASTIDQPPDTQYF. The CDR3 bases are TGCGCCAGCACTATCGACCAACCCCCCGATACGCAGTATTTT. This chain joins TRBV5-1 and TRBJ2-3, with D unclear. The V end lost 6 bases, the J end lost 6 bases, and 17 bases lay between the germline ends. CDR1 is SGHRS, CDR2 YFSETQ, per germline. The CDR3 is 14 amino acids.

The CDR3 loop reads CAISEGLNEKLFF. CDR3 in DNA: TGTGCCATCAGTGAGGGGCTGAATGAAAAACTGTTTTTT. The chain recombines TRBV10-3 with TRBJ1-4; D gene uncertain. Looked up from germline, CDR1 is ENHRY and CDR2 is SYGVKD. This CDR3 spans 13 amino acids. Trimming left V 2 bases short and J 5 bases short, with 6 bases between.

This CDR3 is CASSSLPGSYNEQFF. CDR3 sequence (DNA): TGTGCCAGCAGTTCCCTCCCTGGATCCTACAATGAGCAGTTCTTC. The chain combines TRBV27 with TRBJ2-1, with D unresolved. V shed 4 bases and J shed 1 base, with 11 bases lying between them. The CDR3 runs to 15 residues. CDR1 and CDR2 (germline): MNHEY, SMNVEV (reference sequence).